The clone carrying this TCR beta chain appeared a few times. The antigen remains undetermined. This entry comes from a study of T cell repertoires in cytomegalovirus infection. Looking at the study overall: CMV infection and matching HLA type were both indicated by public TCR beta signatures.

TCRdb redid the calling of the reads with MiXCR, one entry per CDR3 protein. The sample has about 530,000 distinct CDR3 sequences, 26% seen once; the top ten hold less than 15%. The study's findings and limits: In two of eight donors, the top clonotype was HLA-C-restricted CMV-specific. Based on cumulative public TCR beta family frequency, carriers of CMV plus the relevant HLA were identified.

Per germline, CDR1 SGHAT and CDR2 FQNNGV. The CDR3 loop spans 16 amino acids. Deletions cut 1 base from V and 0 bases from J, with 10 bases between. The receptor was derived from a human donor in good health (CMV status not recorded). Some clones in this sample may be carry-over from other donors' samples. The sequenced sample consisted of PBMCs. The chain carries TRBV11-2 and TRBJ2-1, with D perhaps TRBD2 (6 bases). CDR3 bases: TGTGCCAGCAGCTTAGGGGGGAGGCCCTCCTACAATGAGCAGTTCTTC. Translated: CASSLGGRPSYNEQFF.